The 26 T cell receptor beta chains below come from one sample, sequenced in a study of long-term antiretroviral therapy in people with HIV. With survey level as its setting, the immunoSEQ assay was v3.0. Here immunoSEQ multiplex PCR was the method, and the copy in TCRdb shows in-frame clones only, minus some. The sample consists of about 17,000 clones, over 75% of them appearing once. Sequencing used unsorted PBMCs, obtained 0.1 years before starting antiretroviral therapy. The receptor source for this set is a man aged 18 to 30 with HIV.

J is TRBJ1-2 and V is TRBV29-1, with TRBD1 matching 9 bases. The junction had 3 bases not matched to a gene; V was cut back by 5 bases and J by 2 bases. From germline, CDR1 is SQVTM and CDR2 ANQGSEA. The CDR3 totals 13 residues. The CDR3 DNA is TGCAGCGTTCCTGGACAGGGGAACTATGGCTACACCTTC. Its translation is CSVPGQGNYGYTF. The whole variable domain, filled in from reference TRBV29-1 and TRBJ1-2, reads SAVISQKPSRDICQRGTSLTIQCQVDSQVTMMFWYRQQPGQSLTLIATANQGSEATYESGFVIDKFPISRPNLTFSTLTVSNMSPEDSSIYLCSVPGQGNYGYTFGSGTRLTVV.

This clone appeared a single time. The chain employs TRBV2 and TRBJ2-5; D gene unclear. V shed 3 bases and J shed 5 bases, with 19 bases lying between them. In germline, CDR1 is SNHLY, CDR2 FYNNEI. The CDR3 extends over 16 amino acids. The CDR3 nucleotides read TGTGCCAGCAGTGAGTTTTCCCCAAAGAGTCTGGAGACCCAGTACTTC. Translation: CASSEFSPKSLETQYF.

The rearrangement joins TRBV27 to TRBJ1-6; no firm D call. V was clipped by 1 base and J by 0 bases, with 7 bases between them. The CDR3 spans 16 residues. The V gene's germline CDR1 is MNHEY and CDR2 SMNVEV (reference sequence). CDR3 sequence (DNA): TGTGCCAGCAGTTTATTAGGGAGCTCCTATAATTCACCCCTCCACTTT. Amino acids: CASSLLGSSYNSPLHF.

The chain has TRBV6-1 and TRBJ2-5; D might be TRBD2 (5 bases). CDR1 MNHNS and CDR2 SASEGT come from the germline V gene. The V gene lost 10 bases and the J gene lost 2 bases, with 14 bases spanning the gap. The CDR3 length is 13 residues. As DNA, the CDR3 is TGTGCCACCCTACCTAGCAGGCAAGAGACCCAGTACTTC. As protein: CATLPSRQETQYF.

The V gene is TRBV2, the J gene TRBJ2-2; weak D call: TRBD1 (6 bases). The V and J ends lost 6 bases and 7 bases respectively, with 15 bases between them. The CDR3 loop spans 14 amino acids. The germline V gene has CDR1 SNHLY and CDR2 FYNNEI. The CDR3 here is CASSTGRAGGELFF. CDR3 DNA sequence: TGTGCCAGCAGCACAGGGCGGGCGGGCGGGGAGCTGTTTTTT.

DNA for the CDR3: TGTGCCAGCAGCTTGGGGAGCGGGGAAGCCAAAAACATTCAGTACTTC. Translation: CASSLGSGEAKNIQYF. The chain employs TRBV5-6 and TRBJ2-4; 7 bases agree with TRBD2. The germline CDR1 and CDR2 sequences are SGHDT and YYEEEE. Losses at the gene ends were 0 bases for V and 0 bases for J; bases not matched to a gene: 3. CDR3 size: 16 residues.

CDR3 DNA sequence: TGTGCCAGTAGTCTGGGCAGCGCCGGCACAGATACGCAGTATTTT. Its translation is CASSLGSAGTDTQYF. This chain links TRBV19 with TRBJ2-3; D not certain. In germline, CDR1 is LNHDA, CDR2 SQIVND (reference sequence). The V end lost 5 bases, the J end lost 1 base, and 13 bases lay between the germline ends. The length of the CDR3 is 15 residues.

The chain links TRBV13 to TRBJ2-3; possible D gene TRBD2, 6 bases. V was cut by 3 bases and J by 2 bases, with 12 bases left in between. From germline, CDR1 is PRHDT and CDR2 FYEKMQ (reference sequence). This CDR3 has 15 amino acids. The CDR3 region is CASSLGSGITDTQYF. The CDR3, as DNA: TGTGCCAGCAGCTTGGGTAGCGGAATCACAGATACGCAGTATTTT.

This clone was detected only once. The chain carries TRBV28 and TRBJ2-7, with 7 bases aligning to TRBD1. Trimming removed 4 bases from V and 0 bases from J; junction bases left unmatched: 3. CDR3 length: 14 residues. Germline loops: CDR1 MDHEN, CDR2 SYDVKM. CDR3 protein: CASSSGGGSYEQYF. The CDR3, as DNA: TGTGCCAGCAGTTCAGGGGGTGGCTCCTACGAGCAGTACTTC.

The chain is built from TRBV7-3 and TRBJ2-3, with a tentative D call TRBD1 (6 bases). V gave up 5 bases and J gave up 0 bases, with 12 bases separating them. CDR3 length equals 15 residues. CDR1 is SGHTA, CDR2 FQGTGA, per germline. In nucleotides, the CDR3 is TGTGCCAGCAGCGTCGGACAGAAGAGCACAGATACGCAGTATTTT. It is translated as CASSVGQKSTDTQYF.

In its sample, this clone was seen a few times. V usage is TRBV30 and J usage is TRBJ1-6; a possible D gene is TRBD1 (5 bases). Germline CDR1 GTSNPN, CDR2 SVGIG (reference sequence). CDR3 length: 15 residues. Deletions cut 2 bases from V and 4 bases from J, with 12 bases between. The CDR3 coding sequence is TGTGCCTGGAGTAGCGGGACGGGTTATAATTCACCCCTCCACTTT. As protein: CAWSSGTGYNSPLHF.

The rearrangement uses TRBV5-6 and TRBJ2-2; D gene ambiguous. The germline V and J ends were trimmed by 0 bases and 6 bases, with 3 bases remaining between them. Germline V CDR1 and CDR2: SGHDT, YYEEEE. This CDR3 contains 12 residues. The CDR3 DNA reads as TGTGCCAGCAGCTTGGGGTCCGGGGAGCTGTTTTTT. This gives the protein CASSLGSGELFF.

The CDR3 sequence is CASSLAGTGEKLFF. CDR3 bases: TGTGCCAGCAGCTTAGCTGGCACGGGGGAAAAACTGTTTTTT. The chain combines TRBV7-6 with TRBJ1-4; D is uncertain. V lost 0 bases to trimming and J lost 8 bases, with 10 bases between them. The CDR3 spans 14 residues. CDR1 is SGHVS and CDR2 is FNYEAQ in the germline V gene.

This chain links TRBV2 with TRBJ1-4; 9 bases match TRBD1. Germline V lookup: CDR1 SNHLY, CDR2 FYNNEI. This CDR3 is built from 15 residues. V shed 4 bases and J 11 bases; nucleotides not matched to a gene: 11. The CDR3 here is CASSGSGQGNIKLFF. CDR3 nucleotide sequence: TGTGCCAGCAGTGGATCGGGACAGGGTAATATCAAACTGTTTTTT.

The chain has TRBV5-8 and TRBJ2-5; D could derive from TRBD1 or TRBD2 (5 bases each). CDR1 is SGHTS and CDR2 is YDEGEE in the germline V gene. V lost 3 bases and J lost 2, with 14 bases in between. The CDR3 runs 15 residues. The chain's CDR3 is CASSYWGGWQETQYF. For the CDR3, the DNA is TGTGCCAGCAGCTATTGGGGCGGGTGGCAAGAGACCCAGTACTTC. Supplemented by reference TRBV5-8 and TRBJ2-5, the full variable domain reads EAGVTQSPTHLIKTRGQQATLRCSPISGHTSVYWYQQALGLGLQFLLWYDEGEERNRGNFPPRFSGRQFPNYSSELNVNALELEDSALYLCASSYWGGWQETQYFGPGTRLLVL.

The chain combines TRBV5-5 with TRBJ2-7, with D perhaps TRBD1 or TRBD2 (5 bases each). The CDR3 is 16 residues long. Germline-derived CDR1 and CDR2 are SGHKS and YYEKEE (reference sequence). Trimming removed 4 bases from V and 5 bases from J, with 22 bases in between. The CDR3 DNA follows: TGTGCCAGCAGCCTTTCGGGAATTCTGAGGGGAGACGAGCAGTACTTC. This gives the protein CASSLSGILRGDEQYF.

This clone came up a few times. This chain's CDR3 is CASSLQGNSNQPQHF. In DNA, the CDR3 is TGTGCCAGCAGTTTGCAAGGGAATAGCAATCAGCCCCAGCATTTT. V gene TRBV28 combines with J gene TRBJ1-5; D uncertain. The CDR3 has 15 residues. The V end was cut by 3 bases, the J end by 0 bases, with 9 bases between. Germline lookup yields CDR1 MDHEN and CDR2 SYDVKM.

The CDR3, as DNA: TGTGCCAGCTCACCGGGGCGCTCCTACAATGAGCAGTTCTTC. Translated, it gives CASSPGRSYNEQFF. The rearrangement links TRBV18 to TRBJ2-1, with a tentative D call TRBD1 (5 bases). Trimming pared 3 bases from V and 0 bases from J, leaving 6 bases between. From germline, CDR1 is KGHSH and CDR2 LQKENI. There are 14 residues in the CDR3.

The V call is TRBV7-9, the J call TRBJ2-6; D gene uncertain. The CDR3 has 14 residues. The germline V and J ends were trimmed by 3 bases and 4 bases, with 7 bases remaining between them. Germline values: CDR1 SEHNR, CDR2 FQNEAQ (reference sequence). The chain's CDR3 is CASSFISGANVLTF. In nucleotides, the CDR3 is TGTGCCAGCAGCTTTATCTCCGGGGCCAACGTCCTGACTTTC. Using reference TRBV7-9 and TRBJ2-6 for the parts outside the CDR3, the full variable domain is DTGVSQNPRHKITKRGQNVTFRCDPISEHNRLYWYRQTLGQGPEFLTYFQNEAQLEKSRLLSDRFSAERPKGSFSTLEIQRTEQGDSAMYLCASSFISGANVLTFGAGSRLTVL.

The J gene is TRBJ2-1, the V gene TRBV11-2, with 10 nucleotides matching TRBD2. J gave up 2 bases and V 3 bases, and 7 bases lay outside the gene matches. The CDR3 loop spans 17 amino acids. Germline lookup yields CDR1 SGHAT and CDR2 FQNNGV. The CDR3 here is CASSFFPTSGPYNEQFF. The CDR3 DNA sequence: TGTGCCAGCAGCTTCTTCCCGACTAGCGGGCCCTACAATGAGCAGTTCTTC.

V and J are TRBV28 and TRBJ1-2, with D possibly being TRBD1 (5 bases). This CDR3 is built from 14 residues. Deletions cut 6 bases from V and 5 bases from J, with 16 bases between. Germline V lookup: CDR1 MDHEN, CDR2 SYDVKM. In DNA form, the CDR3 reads TGTGCCAGCAGCCCGGACACAAGCTATTATGGCTACACCTTC. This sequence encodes CASSPDTSYYGYTF.

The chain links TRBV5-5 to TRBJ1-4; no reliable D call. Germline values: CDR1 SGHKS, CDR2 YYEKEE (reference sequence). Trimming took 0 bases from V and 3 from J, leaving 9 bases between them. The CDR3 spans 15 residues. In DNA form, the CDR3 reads TGTGCCAGCAGCTTGGAACTGGGCCCTAATGAAAAACTGTTTTTT. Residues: CASSLELGPNEKLFF.

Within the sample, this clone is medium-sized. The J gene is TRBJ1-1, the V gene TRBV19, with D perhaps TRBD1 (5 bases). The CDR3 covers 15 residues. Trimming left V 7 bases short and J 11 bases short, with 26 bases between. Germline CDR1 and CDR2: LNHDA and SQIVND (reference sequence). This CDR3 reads CASKIRGVDRRKAFF. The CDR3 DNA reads TGTGCCAGTAAAATTAGAGGGGTAGATAGGCGAAAGGCTTTCTTT.

The CDR3 sequence is CASSPGLAAYNEQFF. The CDR3 DNA follows: TGCGCCAGCAGCCCGGGACTAGCGGCTTACAATGAGCAGTTCTTC. The chain couples TRBV4-3 to TRBJ2-1, with 11 bases fitting TRBD2. CDR3 size: 15 residues. V lost 4 bases and J lost 4; bases outside the gene matches: 3. The germline CDR1 and CDR2 sequences are LGHNA and YSLEER.

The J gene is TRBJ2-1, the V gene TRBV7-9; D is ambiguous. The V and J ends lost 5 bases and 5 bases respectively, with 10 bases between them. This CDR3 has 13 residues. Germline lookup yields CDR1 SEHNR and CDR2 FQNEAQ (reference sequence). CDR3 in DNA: TGTGCCAGCAGCCATACTTTGGACAATGAGCAGTTCTTC. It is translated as CASSHTLDNEQFF.

The CDR3 DNA reads as TGTGCCAGCAGCCGACAACTAGTGGCTAGCGGGGGAAACGGGGAGCTGTTTTTT. It yields the protein CASSRQLVASGGNGELFF. The chain joins TRBV7-3 to TRBJ2-2; 10 nucleotides align to TRBD2. CDR3 size: 18 residues. Germline CDR1 is SGHTA and CDR2 is FQGTGA. V lost 5 bases and J lost 7; bases outside the gene matches: 16.